This T cell receptor (beta chain) is drawn from a study of control samples from healthy donors and cancer patients. Germline values: CDR1 SGHRS, CDR2 YFSETQ. V lost 3 bases to trimming and J lost 8 bases, with 11 bases between them. This CDR3 comprises 12 residues. Sequencing used immunoSEQ multiplex PCR; TCRdb keeps in-frame clones, though not all of them. This table holds about 120,000 clones, about 91% found once. The J gene is TRBJ1-2, the V gene TRBV5-1, with D unresolved. This receptor was taken from a man aged 35-49 years in good health. Material for sequencing was blood. The CDR3 nucleotides are TGCGCCAGCAGCTCCGGACCGGGGGGCTACACCTTC. It specifies CASSSGPGGYTF.